A selection of T cell receptor beta chains follows, all from one sample in a study of blood T cells in healthy people across ages. TCRdb called the 5' RACE reads again in MiXCR, with one record for every CDR3 protein. The profile shows a few hundred thousand distinct CDR3 sequences, 45% to 65% of them singletons. Material for sequencing was blood. These receptors originate from a man aged 55 to 70 in good health. Each CDR3 is given with its conserved first and last residue. The order of the fields is D gene, clone size, V gene, J gene, CDR3 protein, CDR3 DNA. The D gene is left open where the match is weak. Clone size appears in some rows only: once, few, many, or a class for an expanded clone.

NA	NA	TRBV20-1	TRBJ1-2	CSASLAANYGYTF	TGCAGTGCTAGTCTGGCAGCCAACTATGGCTACACCTTC
NA	NA	TRBV11-2	TRBJ1-1	CASSSTASNTEAFF	TGTGCCAGCAGCTCGACAGCCTCGAACACTGAAGCTTTCTTT
NA	NA	TRBV29-1	TRBJ2-3	CSVEEQPYTDTQYF	TGCAGCGTTGAAGAACAGCCCTACACAGATACGCAGTATTTT
TRBD1	NA	TRBV12-3/TRBV12-4	TRBJ1-1	CVSSFRGSTEAFF	TGTGTCAGCAGTTTCAGGGGGAGCACTGAAGCTTTCTTT
TRBD2	NA	TRBV7-8	TRBJ2-1	CASSYKNKREAGYNEQFF	TGTGCCAGCAGCTATAAAAATAAGCGGGAAGCAGGCTACAATGAGCAGTTCTTC
NA	many	TRBV12-3/TRBV12-4	TRBJ2-1	CASSWRNEQFF	TGTGCCAGCAGCTGGCGCAATGAGCAGTTCTTC
TRBD1	NA	TRBV5-1	TRBJ2-7	CASSETTGEAYEQYF	TGCGCCAGCAGCGAAACGACAGGGGAGGCCTACGAGCAGTACTTC
TRBD2	NA	TRBV12-3/TRBV12-4	TRBJ2-7	CASRPTSGIYKQYF	TGTGCCAGCAGACCGACTAGCGGGATCTACAAGCAGTACTTC
NA	once	TRBV7-2	TRBJ2-7	CASSLYEDGSYEQYF	TGTGCCAGCAGCTTATACGAGGACGGTTCCTACGAGCAGTACTTC
NA	few	TRBV29-1	TRBJ2-3	CSAADHTDTQYF	TGCAGCGCCGCGGACCACACAGATACGCAGTATTTT
TRBD2	NA	TRBV20-1	TRBJ2-5	CSARDLAGGAYQETQYF	TGCAGTGCTAGAGATCTGGCGGGGGGCGCGTACCAAGAGACCCAGTACTTC
TRBD1	NA	TRBV5-1	TRBJ1-2	CASSLSQGAPGYTF	TGCGCCAGCAGCTTATCACAGGGGGCGCCTGGCTACACCTTC
TRBD1	few	TRBV29-1	TRBJ2-1	CSVGPLWDRGTYNEQFF	TGCAGCGTTGGCCCCCTTTGGGACAGGGGGACCTACAATGAGCAGTTCTTC
TRBD1	NA	TRBV7-9	TRBJ1-1	CASSVGAGGMAFF	TGTGCCAGCAGCGTAGGCGCAGGGGGGATGGCTTTCTTT
NA	NA	TRBV3-1	TRBJ2-5	CASSQTDGTQYF	TGTGCCAGCAGCCAAACCGATGGGACCCAGTACTTC
NA	NA	TRBV25-1	TRBJ2-7	CASSKPGLPYQDTQYF	TGTGCCAGCAGTAAACCGGGACTTCCGTACCAAGATACCCAGTACTTC
NA	NA	TRBV3-1	TRBJ1-1	CASSLHGTEAFF	TGTGCCAGCAGCCTCCACGGGACGGAAGCTTTCTTT
NA	few	TRBV20-1	TRBJ1-2	CSARAQTDAAYGYTF	TGCAGTGCTAGAGCCCAGACTGATGCTGCCTATGGCTACACCTTC
NA	NA	TRBV21-1	TRBJ2-7	CASSKGKGGWGRMRISAYEQYF	TGTGCCAGCAGCAAAGGAAAGGGGGGGTGGGGCAGGATGCGGATTAGTGCCTACGAGCAGTACTTC
NA	NA	TRBV7-2	TRBJ1-1	CASSPGGTTEAFF	TGTGCCAGCAGCCCCGGCGGGACCACTGAAGCTTTCTTT
NA	NA	TRBV28	TRBJ2-7	CASSRGLTGSEQYF	TGTGCCAGCAGTCGGGGGCTAACAGGGAGCGAGCAGTACTTC
TRBD2	NA	TRBV12-3/TRBV12-4	TRBJ2-1	CASSTPRGAGEQFF	TGTGCCAGCAGTACTCCGCGGGGGGCGGGTGAGCAGTTCTTC
NA	NA	TRBV6-2/TRBV6-3	TRBJ2-7	CASSFGRGRTYEQYF	TGTGCCAGCAGTTTTGGCAGGGGTCGTACTTACGAGCAGTACTTC
NA	NA	TRBV5-5	TRBJ2-7	CASSLAATGTYEQYF	TGTGCCAGCAGCTTGGCTGCGACGGGCACCTACGAGCAGTACTTC
TRBD2	once	TRBV7-9	TRBJ2-1	CASSQEGRGLAGRNEQFF	TGTGCCAGCAGCCAAGAAGGGAGGGGGCTAGCGGGACGGAATGAGCAGTTCTTC
NA	NA	TRBV20-1	TRBJ2-3	CSATDYTQYF	TGCAGTGCCACCGATTATACGCAGTATTTT
NA	NA	TRBV11-2	TRBJ1-1	CASSLLRGQPAFF	TGTGCCAGCAGCTTATTGAGAGGGCAACCAGCTTTCTTT
NA	NA	TRBV14	TRBJ2-7	CASSRTHRGFYEQYF	TGTGCCAGCAGCCGTACCCATCGGGGATTCTACGAGCAGTACTTC
TRBD1	few	TRBV12-3/TRBV12-4	TRBJ1-2	CASSLGLDRLDGYTF	TGTGCCAGCAGTTTAGGCCTGGACAGGCTCGATGGCTACACCTTC
TRBD2	NA	TRBV20-1	TRBJ2-7	CSASQEAGGPYEQYF	TGCAGTGCCTCCCAGGAGGCGGGAGGGCCTTACGAGCAGTACTTC
NA	few	TRBV5-1	TRBJ2-5	CASSSDRRETQYF	TGCGCCAGCAGCTCGGACAGACGAGAGACCCAGTACTTC
TRBD1	many	TRBV25-1	TRBJ2-3	CASSKGQGTDTQYF	TGTGCCAGCAGTAAGGGACAGGGCACAGATACGCAGTATTTT
TRBD2	NA	TRBV4-3	TRBJ2-7	CASSQGTSGNNEQYF	TGCGCCAGCAGCCAGGGGACTAGCGGAAACAATGAGCAGTACTTC
NA	NA	TRBV6-2/TRBV6-3	TRBJ2-3	CASSAWGTDTQYF	TGTGCCAGCAGTGCATGGGGCACAGATACGCAGTATTTT
TRBD2	NA	TRBV6-4	TRBJ2-1	CASSDSGGGFKEQFF	TGTGCCAGCAGTGATTCGGGAGGCGGTTTCAAGGAGCAGTTCTTC
NA	NA	TRBV29-1	TRBJ1-2	CSVEVGRRGYTF	TGCAGCGTTGAAGTAGGGAGGAGGGGCTACACCTTC
TRBD2	few	TRBV7-2	TRBJ2-3	CASSVGSGRATDTQYF	TGTGCCAGCAGCGTGGGGTCCGGGAGGGCTACAGATACGCAGTATTTT
NA	NA	TRBV6-1	TRBJ1-4	CASSLQEQGNEKLFF	TGTGCCAGCAGCCTACAGGAACAGGGTAATGAAAAACTGTTTTTT
NA	NA	TRBV6-5	TRBJ1-4	CASSDSRGNEKLFF	TGTGCCAGCAGCGACTCGAGGGGAAATGAAAAACTGTTTTTT
TRBD2	NA	TRBV5-1	TRBJ2-7	CASNGGGAGEQYF	TGCGCCAGCAACGGCGGGGGGGCCGGCGAGCAGTACTTC
NA	NA	TRBV6-1	TRBJ1-2	CANSVLINYGYTF	TGTGCCAACAGTGTGCTGATTAACTATGGCTACACCTTC
NA	NA	TRBV24-1	TRBJ2-1	CATSDLAGESYNEQFF	TGTGCCACCAGTGATTTGGCAGGGGAGTCCTACAATGAGCAGTTCTTC
NA	NA	TRBV18	TRBJ2-7	CASSPPSDARRKQYF	TGTGCCAGCTCACCACCGTCCGATGCCAGGCGTAAGCAGTACTTC
TRBD1	NA	TRBV30	TRBJ2-7	CAWSAGQGYEQYF	TGTGCCTGGAGCGCTGGACAGGGGTACGAGCAGTACTTC
NA	NA	TRBV10-3	TRBJ2-5	CAISDLTGGTQYF	TGTGCCATCAGTGACCTCACCGGGGGGACCCAGTACTTC
TRBD2	few	TRBV29-1	TRBJ2-5	CSVAGTSGGTGETQYF	TGCAGCGTTGCCGGGACTAGCGGGGGGACAGGAGAGACCCAGTACTTC
NA	few	TRBV20-1	TRBJ1-1	CSARGGGSTEAFF	TGCAGTGCTAGAGGGGGGGGGAGCACTGAAGCTTTCTTT
NA	NA	TRBV20-1	TRBJ2-1	CSAAGFNRYNEQFF	TGCAGTGCCGCAGGTTTTAATCGGTACAATGAGCAGTTCTTC
NA	many	TRBV2	TRBJ2-7	CASRYGTASSYEQYF	TGTGCCAGCAGATACGGGACGGCGAGCTCCTACGAGCAGTACTTC
NA	few	TRBV5-1	TRBJ2-7	CASSSQGGAYVEQYF	TGCGCCAGCAGTTCTCAAGGTGGGGCTTATGTCGAGCAGTACTTC